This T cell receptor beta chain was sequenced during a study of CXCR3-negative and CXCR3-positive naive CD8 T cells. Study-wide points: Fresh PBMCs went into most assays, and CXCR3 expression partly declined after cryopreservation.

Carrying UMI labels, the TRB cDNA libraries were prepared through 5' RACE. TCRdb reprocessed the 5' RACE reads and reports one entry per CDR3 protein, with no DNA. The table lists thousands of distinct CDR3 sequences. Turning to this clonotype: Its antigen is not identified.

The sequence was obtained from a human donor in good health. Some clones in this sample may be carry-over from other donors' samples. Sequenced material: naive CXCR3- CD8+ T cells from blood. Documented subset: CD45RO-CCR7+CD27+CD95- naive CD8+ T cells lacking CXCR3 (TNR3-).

CDR3 loop: CASSQSDSYGYTF. The chain couples TRBV6-5 to TRBJ1-2; without DNA, the TCRdb call of TRBD1 cannot be checked. The germline gives CDR1 MNHEY, CDR2 SVGAGI. This CDR3 is built from 13 residues.